This T cell receptor (beta chain) was recorded in a study of blood T cell repertoires in COVID-19. Assay: immunoSEQ multiplex PCR; the TCRdb copy retains only in-frame clones and omits some. Found here are approximately 200,000 clones, around 84% of them singletons; the top ten hold more than 4.5%. This clonotype was obtained from a woman in her fifties or sixties who had recovered from COVID-19. Sequences were obtained from peripheral blood.

The CDR3 coding sequence is TGTGCCAGCAGCTTACCGGGGGAGGATGAGCAGTTCTTC. Protein sequence: CASSLPGEDEQFF. The genes are TRBV11-2 and TRBJ2-1, with D possibly being TRBD2 (6 bases). The V end was cut by 2 bases, the J end by 8 bases, with 10 bases between. Germline V lookup: CDR1 SGHAT, CDR2 FQNNGV. The CDR3 covers 13 residues.